Listed below are T cell receptor beta chains from one sample, sequenced in a study of blood T cell repertoires in COVID-19. The table came from immunoSEQ multiplex PCR; TCRdb's copy has only in-frame clones and leaves some out. The sample lists about 150,000 clones, 65% to 85% seen once, with over 4% in the top ten. The sequencing input was PBMCs or T cells enriched from blood (not recorded which). The receptors shown here come from a man aged 65 to 85 who had been exposed to COVID-19. The CDR3 runs from the conserved cysteine through the conserved F or W. A D gene is named only where the DNA matches it firmly. The listing skips clone size in some rows; elsewhere it reads once, few, many or a size class.

NA,TRBJ2-1,TRBD1,TRBV5-1,CASSPTGMYNEQFF,TGCGCCAGCAGCCCGACAGGGATGTACAATGAGCAGTTCTTC
once,TRBJ1-1,NA,TRBV6-5,CASSSTPSLESRAFF,TGTGCCAGCAGTTCTACCCCATCCCTGGAGAGCCGGGCTTTCTTT
NA,TRBJ1-6,TRBD1,TRBV7-2,CASSLVGQESPLHF,TGTGCCAGCAGCTTAGTTGGACAGGAATCACCCCTCCACTTT
NA,TRBJ1-3,NA,TRBV19,CATQGSHSGNTIYF,TGTGCCACTCAGGGATCCCACTCTGGAAACACCATATATTTT
NA,TRBJ2-7,NA,TRBV7-2,CASSQGRGASYEQYF,TGTGCCAGCAGCCAAGGCCGCGGGGCCTCCTACGAGCAGTACTTC
few,TRBJ1-6,NA,TRBV5-1,CASSLDGNETPLHF,TGCGCCAGCAGCTTGGACGGGAATGAGACACCCCTCCACTTT
NA,TRBJ2-2,TRBD1,TRBV19,CASSQGGTGELFF,TGTGCCAGTTCACAGGGGGGCACCGGGGAGCTGTTTTTT
NA,TRBJ1-4,NA,TRBV2,CASRRDSRGELFF,TGTGCCAGCAGGCGGGACTCCCGAGGAGAACTGTTTTTT
NA,TRBJ1-2,NA,TRBV27,CASWDGGPPNYGYTF,TGTGCCAGTTGGGATGGAGGGCCTCCTAACTATGGCTACACCTTC
NA,TRBJ1-6,NA,TRBV4-2,CASSHPERRDSPLHF,TGTGCCAGCAGCCACCCGGAGCGCCGGGATTCACCCCTCCACTTT
NA,TRBJ1-5,TRBD1,TRBV7-2,CASSLRQGNQPQHF,TGTGCCAGCAGCTTACGACAGGGGAATCAGCCCCAGCATTTT
NA,TRBJ1-6,TRBD1,TRBV28,CASSSDRGSSPLHF,TGTGCCAGCAGTTCCGACAGGGGTAGCTCACCCCTCCACTTT
NA,TRBJ1-1,TRBD1,TRBV12-3/TRBV12-4,CAVSTGLNTEAFF,TGTGCCGTTTCGACAGGGCTGAACACTGAAGCTTTCTTT
once,TRBJ2-7,NA,TRBV13,CASSLGRGFFSYEQYF,TGTGCCAGCAGCTTAGGAAGAGGATTCTTTTCCTACGAGCAGTACTTC
NA,TRBJ2-1,TRBD2,TRBV13,CASSLRLAGEEQFF,TGTGCCAGCAGCTTAAGGCTAGCGGGAGAGGAGCAGTTCTTC
NA,TRBJ1-5,NA,TRBV19,CASSIDITGYSNQPQHF,TGTGCCAGTAGTATAGATATAACAGGGTATAGCAATCAGCCCCAGCATTTT
NA,TRBJ2-5,TRBD2,TRBV9,CASSVGLAGEGTQYF,TGTGCCAGCAGCGTAGGACTAGCGGGAGAAGGGACCCAGTACTTC
NA,TRBJ2-5,TRBD2,TRBV6-2/TRBV6-3,CASSYLPPGGETQYF,TGTGCCAGCAGTTACCTACCGCCGGGAGGAGAGACCCAGTACTTC
NA,TRBJ1-5,TRBD1,TRBV29-1,CGSYGTGGDQPQHF,TGCGGCTCATACGGGACAGGGGGGGATCAGCCCCAGCATTTT
NA,TRBJ2-1,TRBD1,TRBV7-2,CASSLRTGVYNEQFF,TGTGCCAGCAGCTTACGGACAGGGGTATACAATGAGCAGTTCTTC
NA,TRBJ2-2,NA,TRBV30,CAWKGVGVTGELFF,TGTGCCTGGAAGGGCGTAGGGGTCACCGGGGAGCTGTTTTTT
NA,TRBJ1-2,TRBD1,TRBV6-5,CASSPDRAYGYTF,TGTGCCAGCAGTCCGGACAGGGCCTATGGCTACACCTTC
NA,TRBJ2-3,TRBD2,TRBV7-2,CASSPRLAGGIDTQYF,TGTGCCAGCAGTCCGAGACTAGCGGGAGGCATCGATACGCAGTATTTT
NA,TRBJ1-1,NA,TRBV7-2,CASSFHGPAKAFF,TGTGCCAGCAGCTTTCATGGGCCCGCAAAAGCTTTCTTT
NA,TRBJ1-1,NA,TRBV11-2,CASSLLRVNTEAFF,TGTGCCAGCAGCTTGTTACGGGTGAACACTGAAGCTTTCTTT
once,TRBJ1-1,NA,TRBV19,CASSIPGRNTEAFF,TGTGCCAGTAGTATTCCGGGGAGGAACACTGAAGCTTTCTTT
NA,TRBJ1-1,TRBD1,TRBV28,CASSPGTDFEAFF,TGTGCCAGCAGCCCCGGGACAGATTTTGAAGCTTTCTTT
once,TRBJ1-2,NA,TRBV6-5,CASSYSIDYGYTF,TGTGCCAGCAGTTACTCGATAGACTATGGCTACACCTTC
NA,TRBJ1-2,NA,TRBV7-2,CASSSYMVEYGYTF,TGTGCCAGCAGCTCATATATGGTTGAGTATGGCTACACCTTC
once,TRBJ1-2,TRBD1,TRBV19,CASSISGTGNYGYTF,TGTGCCAGTAGTATCTCCGGGACAGGGAACTATGGCTACACCTTC
NA,TRBJ2-2,TRBD2,TRBV11-2,CASSFRGGRTGELFF,TGTGCCAGCAGTTTCCGGGGGGGCCGTACCGGGGAGCTGTTTTTT
NA,TRBJ1-1,NA,TRBV19,CASSQQGKAEAFF,TGTGCCAGTAGTCAACAGGGTAAGGCTGAAGCTTTCTTT
NA,TRBJ2-2,NA,TRBV7-8,CASSLYRGFGQNTGELFF,TGTGCCAGCAGCTTATATCGGGGTTTTGGCCAGAACACCGGGGAGCTGTTTTTT
NA,TRBJ2-3,NA,TRBV11-2,CASSLDIADTQYF,TGTGCCAGCAGCTTAGACATAGCAGATACGCAGTATTTT
once,TRBJ2-7,TRBD2,TRBV18,CASSLSITSGALSYEQYF,TGTGCCAGCTCACTGTCGATAACCAGCGGGGCCCTCTCCTACGAGCAGTACTTC
few,TRBJ1-1,TRBD1,TRBV19,CASRPTGAFAEAFF,TGTGCCAGTAGGCCTACAGGGGCGTTTGCTGAAGCTTTCTTT
NA,TRBJ2-3,NA,TRBV18,CASSPLRGTDTQYF,TGTGCCAGCTCACCGCTCCGGGGCACAGATACGCAGTATTTT
NA,TRBJ2-7,NA,TRBV6-4,CASTGYEQYF,TGTGCCAGCACAGGGTACGAGCAGTACTTC
NA,TRBJ2-7,TRBD1,TRBV30,CAWSLGGDEQYF,TGTGCCTGGAGCCTAGGGGGCGACGAGCAGTACTTC
once,TRBJ2-6,NA,TRBV7-8,CASSSRGGNSGANVLTF,TGTGCCAGCAGCTCCCGCGGAGGGAACTCTGGGGCCAACGTCCTGACTTTC
NA,TRBJ1-2,NA,TRBV27,CASSLTGPPRLPYTF,TGTGCCAGCAGTTTAACCGGCCCCCCTAGGCTCCCCTACACCTTC
NA,TRBJ1-1,NA,TRBV20-1,CSARGQAEAFF,TGCAGTGCTAGAGGACAGGCTGAAGCTTTCTTT
NA,TRBJ2-7,NA,TRBV29-1,CSVDFREGGHYEQYF,TGCAGCGTTGATTTTAGGGAGGGGGGGCACTACGAGCAGTACTTC
NA,TRBJ2-7,TRBD1,TRBV5-8,CASSQTTGAIYEQYF,TGTGCCAGCAGCCAAACGACAGGGGCGATATACGAGCAGTACTTC
few,TRBJ2-1,NA,TRBV7-7,CASSFWVANRNEQFF,TGTGCCAGCAGCTTTTGGGTAGCGAACCGCAATGAGCAGTTCTTC
NA,TRBJ1-1,TRBD1,TRBV28,CASSETGARNFEAFF,TGTGCCAGCAGCGAAACAGGGGCGCGCAATTTTGAAGCTTTCTTT
NA,TRBJ2-1,NA,TRBV28,CASSPSGVSHNEQFF,TGTGCCAGCAGTCCCTCGGGAGTATCCCACAATGAGCAGTTCTTC
NA,TRBJ2-3,TRBD1,TRBV6-2/TRBV6-3,CASSSSGQGLTDTQYF,TGTGCCAGCAGTTCGTCGGGACAGGGGCTCACAGATACGCAGTATTTT
NA,TRBJ1-5,NA,TRBV12-3/TRBV12-4,CASGEGNQPQHF,TGTGCCAGCGGGGAGGGCAATCAGCCCCAGCATTTT
NA,TRBJ2-3,NA,TRBV28,CASSPPGVDTQYF,TGTGCCAGCAGCCCGCCGGGGGTAGATACGCAGTATTTT
NA,TRBJ1-2,NA,TRBV15,CATSTGNNGYTF,TGTGCCACCAGCACAGGGAATAATGGCTACACCTTC
NA,TRBJ2-7,TRBD2,TRBV11-2,CASSYTSGGTYEQYF,TGTGCCAGCAGCTACACTAGCGGGGGTACCTACGAGCAGTACTTC
NA,TRBJ1-1,TRBD1,TRBV18,CASSPRGSGENTEAFF,TGTGCCAGCTCACCCAGGGGGAGTGGGGAGAACACTGAAGCTTTCTTT
NA,TRBJ1-2,NA,TRBV16,CASSQYNGGYGYTF,TGTGCCAGCAGCCAATATAACGGGGGCTATGGCTACACCTTC